The 6 T cell receptor beta chains given below trace back to one sample, sequenced in a study of T cell changes during pregnancy in multiple sclerosis. The assay was immunoSEQ multiplex PCR, and TCRdb's table has in-frame clones only and misses some. The sample contains approximately 50,000 clones, about nine tenths of which appear only once. Sequencing was performed on peripheral blood, taken in the second trimester of pregnancy. The source is a female donor with multiple sclerosis, enrolled in a pregnancy study.

V and J are TRBV28 and TRBJ2-7; 8 bases line up with TRBD2. This CDR3 comprises 13 residues. Germline CDR1 is MDHEN and CDR2 is SYDVKM. Trimming cost V 7 bases and J 13 bases; bases outside gene matches: 15. The CDR3 region is CASTRNRLSGVYF. In nucleotides, the CDR3 is TGTGCCAGCACACGGAATCGACTTAGCGGGGTATACTTC.

This clone was found once. The chain joins TRBV11-2 to TRBJ2-5; 8 positions match TRBD1. V was clipped by 5 bases and J by 5 bases; unmatched bases: 7. The CDR3 sequence is 14 residues long. Germline-derived CDR1 and CDR2 are SGHAT and FQNNGV. CDR3 residues: CASSAGQGWETQYF. The CDR3 DNA reads as TGTGCCAGCAGCGCAGGACAGGGATGGGAGACCCAGTACTTC.

The chain recombines TRBV28 with TRBJ2-2, with TRBD2 matching 10 bases. V lost 2 bases to trimming and J lost 4 bases; unmatched junction nucleotides: 10. The CDR3 is 18 residues long. CDR1 and CDR2 from the germline V gene are MDHEN and SYDVKM. The CDR3 DNA follows: TGTGCCAGCAGTTTAAGACTTGACAGCGGGGGGGCCACCGGGGAGCTGTTTTTT. Translating gives CASSLRLDSGGATGELFF.

This clone was seen only a few times. The V call is TRBV6-5, the J call TRBJ1-2, with TRBD1 matching 7 bases. Germline CDR1 MNHEY, CDR2 SVGAGI. The CDR3 is 12 amino acids. The J segment lost 4 bases and the V segment lost 10 bases, leaving 6 bases of the junction unmatched. The CDR3 DNA reads TGTGCCACCATTACAGGGGCCTATGGCTACACCTTC. Amino acid sequence: CATITGAYGYTF.

The chain recombines TRBV7-9 with TRBJ1-5; 9 bases align to TRBD1. The CDR3 runs to 15 residues. CDR1 and CDR2 (germline): SEHNR, FQNEAQ (reference sequence). The V segment lost 4 bases and the J segment 7 bases; nucleotides outside the gene matches: 8. CDR3 loop: CASSSGQGVGQPQHF. CDR3 in DNA: TGTGCCAGCAGCTCGGGACAGGGAGTTGGGCAGCCCCAGCATTTT.

The genes are TRBV18 and TRBJ2-3; D remains unclear. Trimming pared 4 bases from V and 3 bases from J, leaving 11 bases between. The germline CDR1 and CDR2 sequences are KGHSH and LQKENI. The length of the CDR3 is 14 residues. This CDR3 is CASSRAFSTDTQYF. The CDR3 DNA sequence: TGTGCCAGCTCACGGGCGTTCAGTACAGATACGCAGTATTTT.